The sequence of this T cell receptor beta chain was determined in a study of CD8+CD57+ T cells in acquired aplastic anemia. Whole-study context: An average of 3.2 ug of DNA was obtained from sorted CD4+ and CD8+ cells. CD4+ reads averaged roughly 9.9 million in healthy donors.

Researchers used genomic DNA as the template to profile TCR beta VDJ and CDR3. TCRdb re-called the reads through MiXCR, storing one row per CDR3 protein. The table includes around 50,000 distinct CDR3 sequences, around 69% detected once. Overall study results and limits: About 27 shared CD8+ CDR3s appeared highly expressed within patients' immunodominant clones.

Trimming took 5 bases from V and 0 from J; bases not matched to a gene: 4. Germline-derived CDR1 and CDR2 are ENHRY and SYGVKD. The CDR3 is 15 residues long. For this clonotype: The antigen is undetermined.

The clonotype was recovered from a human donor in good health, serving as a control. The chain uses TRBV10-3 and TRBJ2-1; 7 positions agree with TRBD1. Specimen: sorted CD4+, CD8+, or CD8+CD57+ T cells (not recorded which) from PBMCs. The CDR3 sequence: CAISWDSSSYNEQFF. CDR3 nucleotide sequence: TGTGCCATCAGTTGGGACAGCAGCTCCTACAATGAGCAGTTCTTC.